This T cell receptor (beta chain) comes out of a study of T-cell memory formation after mild COVID-19. TCRdb re-derived calls from the 5' RACE reads in MiXCR, one entry per CDR3 protein. The sample includes approximately 410,000 distinct CDR3 sequences, less than 25% of them seen just once. The germline V gene has CDR1 MGHDK and CDR2 SYGVNS. CDR3 length: 15 amino acids. Trimming at V came to 9 bases and at J to 1 base, leaving 9 bases not matched to a gene. This clonotype was observed at least ten times. Its antigen is not identified. Study-level findings and limits: Shrinking CD4+ clones were chiefly CM and EM; CD8+ ones were chiefly EMRA.

The sequenced sample was PBMCs or a T cell subset sorted from them (not recorded which). The clonotype was recovered from an adult woman who had mild COVID-19 (a few samples of this study predate the infection). Cell type and time point are not known. J is TRBJ2-7 and V is TRBV25-1; 10 bases match TRBD1. This CDR3 is CASIDGQGESYEQYF. The CDR3 coding sequence is TGTGCCAGTATTGATGGACAGGGGGAATCCTACGAGCAGTACTTC.